These 30 T cell receptor beta chains were all obtained from the same sample, sequenced in a study of identical twins. TCRdb recomputed calls from the 5' RACE reads with MiXCR, one row per CDR3 protein. This sample yields a few hundred thousand distinct CDR3 sequences, of which around 9.7% are seen a single time; under 9.5% belongs to the top ten. Sequenced sample: naive T cells sorted from blood. The receptors were sampled from a woman aged 45-59 years in good health.

The rearrangement joins TRBV5-1 to TRBJ2-7; D could derive from TRBD1 or TRBD2 (5 bases each). Trimming took off 0 bases at V and 6 bases at J, with 13 bases between the two ends. Germline CDR1 reads SGHRS; CDR2 reads YFSETQ. The CDR3 loop spans 14 amino acids. Here the CDR3 DNA reads TGCGCCAGCAGCTTGGTACGGGGCCCTTCCGAGCAGTACTTC. It yields the protein CASSLVRGPSEQYF.

The V gene is TRBV12-3 or TRBV12-4, the J gene TRBJ2-1; 8 bases fit TRBD2. This CDR3 contains 15 residues. The junction had 12 bases not matched to a gene; V was cut back by 8 bases and J by 6 bases. The CDR3 loop reads CASATGTRAFNEQFF. CDR3 bases: TGTGCCAGCGCCACCGGGACTAGGGCTTTCAATGAGCAGTTCTTC.

In its sample, this clonotype was seen a few times. This chain uses TRBV10-3 with TRBJ2-5; TRBD2 matches at 9 bases. This CDR3 region has 13 residues. Trimming removed 6 bases from V and 5 bases from J; junction bases left unmatched: 4. Germline CDR1 and CDR2: ENHRY and SYGVKD. The CDR3 is CAISSSGGETQYF. Written as DNA, the CDR3 is TGTGCCATCAGCTCGAGCGGGGGGGAGACCCAGTACTTC.

This clonotype was found a few times. The chain carries TRBV29-1 and TRBJ2-6, with D uncertain. V lost 1 base and J 7 bases, leaving 5 bases between the germline ends. The CDR3 length is 12 residues. The germline CDR1 and CDR2 sequences are SQVTM and ANQGSEA. The DNA for the CDR3 is TGCAGCGTTGAAGCCCGAGCCAACGTCCTGACTTTC. It codes for CSVEARANVLTF.

This clonotype was found many times. The chain links TRBV24-1 to TRBJ2-3; TRBD1 matches 9 bases. Germline V gene lookup returns CDR1 KGHDR and CDR2 SFDVKD. CDR3 size: 15 residues. Trimming at V came to 3 bases and at J to 2 bases, leaving 2 bases not matched to a gene. CDR3 region: CATSDGTGNTDTQYF. As DNA, the CDR3 is TGTGCCACCAGTGATGGGACAGGGAACACAGATACGCAGTATTTT.

There are many counts of this clonotype. V is TRBV6-5 and J is TRBJ2-1; D is ambiguous. The CDR3 is made up of 17 amino acids. Germline CDR1 reads MNHEY; CDR2 reads SVGAGI. V lost 6 bases, J lost 5 bases, and 23 bases lay in between. CDR3 in DNA: TGTGCCAGCAGCCCATACCGACCAATAGTACGGGACAATGAGCAGTTCTTC. This encodes CASSPYRPIVRDNEQFF.

This clonotype was counted between two and nine times. The chain carries TRBV12-3 or TRBV12-4 and TRBJ2-1; 15 bases map to TRBD2. V was clipped by 5 bases and J by 7 bases; unmatched bases: 9. This CDR3 has 17 amino acids. DNA of the CDR3: TGTGCCAGCAGTCCCTTGGGGACTAGCGGGAGGAATAATGAGCAGTTCTTC. Amino acid sequence: CASSPLGTSGRNNEQFF.

The chain links TRBV6-5 to TRBJ2-3; the D is unclear. Germline loops: CDR1 MNHEY, CDR2 SVGAGI. Trimming cost V 6 bases and J 2 bases, with 6 bases left between them. This CDR3 region has 12 residues. In DNA, the CDR3 is TGTGCCAGCAGGGGCATCACAGATACGCAGTATTTT. Translating it yields CASRGITDTQYF.

This clonotype showed up many times. The V and J genes are TRBV20-1 and TRBJ2-2; maybe TRBD2 (5 bases). Trimming took 3 bases from V and 5 from J, leaving 13 bases between them. This CDR3 comprises 14 residues. CDR1 and CDR2 (germline): DFQATT, SNEGSKA (reference sequence). CDR3 nucleotides: TGCAGTGCTAGCCGGGCCTCGGGAACCGGGGAGCTGTTTTTT. This encodes CSASRASGTGELFF.

The CDR3 protein is CASRLAGGFYNEQFF. The CDR3 DNA follows: TGTGCCAGCAGACTAGCGGGAGGATTCTACAATGAGCAGTTCTTC. This sequence joins TRBV7-9 and TRBJ2-1, with 12 bases that match TRBD2. The length of the CDR3 is 15 residues. CDR1 is SEHNR, CDR2 FQNEAQ, per germline (reference sequence). J lost 3 bases, V lost 6 bases, and 3 bases had no gene match.

Concerning this clonotype: A junction end diverges from the germline sequence, so it may reflect a read error. The V gene is TRBV7-7, the J gene TRBJ2-7; 7 bases agree with TRBD1. Per the germline V gene, CDR1 is SSHAT and CDR2 is FNYEAQ (reference sequence). The CDR3 runs 14 residues. CDR3 sequence reads: CASSPGTDYYEQYF. The DNA for the CDR3 is TGTGCTAGCAGCCCAGGGACAGACTACTACGAGCAGTACTTC.

This clonotype has just a few counts. The chain combines TRBV7-8 with TRBJ2-3; D remains ambiguous. Trimming took 3 bases from V and 6 from J, leaving 13 bases between them. The CDR3 has 14 residues. The germline V gene encodes CDR1 SGHVS and CDR2 FQNEAQ. In DNA form, the CDR3 reads TGTGCCAGCAGCTTTGGCGCGGTAATGGATACGCAGTATTTT. Residues: CASSFGAVMDTQYF.

This clonotype has just a few counts. This rearrangement joins TRBV7-9 to TRBJ2-7, with 11 bases fitting TRBD2. The CDR3 runs to 16 residues. The trim removed 5 bases at V and 0 bases at J, leaving 6 bases unmatched. CDR1 and CDR2 from the germline V gene are SEHNR and FQNEAQ (reference sequence). This CDR3 is CASSPITSGGSYEQYF. Here the CDR3 DNA reads TGTGCCAGCAGCCCAATTACTAGCGGGGGCTCCTACGAGCAGTACTTC.

A few counts support this clonotype. The rearrangement uses TRBV7-2 and TRBJ2-1, with D unresolved. The V and J ends lost 1 base and 7 bases respectively, with 11 bases between them. CDR3 length: 14 residues. Germline-derived CDR1 and CDR2 are SGHTA and FQGNSA. CDR3 loop: CASSLGLDLNEQFF. The CDR3 DNA reads TGTGCCAGCAGCTTAGGACTGGATTTGAATGAGCAGTTCTTC.

This clonotype showed up just a few times. The chain links TRBV6-5 to TRBJ1-4; D gene uncertain. The ends were cut back, 0 bases at V and 5 bases at J, with 10 bases in the middle. In germline, CDR1 is MNHEY, CDR2 SVGAGI. The CDR3 is 15 residues long. The CDR3 bases are TGTGCCAGCAGTTACTCAACGGCCAACAATGAAAAACTGTTTTTT. Residues: CASSYSTANNEKLFF.

The chain joins TRBV12-3 or TRBV12-4 to TRBJ1-2; perhaps TRBD1 as D (5 bases). V was clipped by 3 bases and J by 2 bases, with 10 bases between them. The CDR3 has 14 residues. The CDR3: CASSFAGPNYGYTF. CDR3 nucleotide sequence: TGTGCCAGCAGTTTCGCAGGGCCCAACTATGGCTACACCTTC.

This clonotype was counted many times. V gene TRBV25-1 combines with J gene TRBJ2-5, with 11 nucleotides matching TRBD2. The V gene's germline CDR1 is MGHDK and CDR2 SYGVNS. The CDR3 is 15 residues long. V shed 3 bases and J 5 bases; nucleotides not matched to a gene: 5. DNA for the CDR3: TGTGCCAGCAGTGACGCGACTAGCGGGACGGAGACCCAGTACTTC. It codes for CASSDATSGTETQYF.

This clonotype was counted many times. The chain couples TRBV12-3 or TRBV12-4 to TRBJ2-1; D unresolved. Trimming shortened V by 7 bases and J by 1 base, and 17 bases separated the two germline ends. This CDR3 spans 16 amino acids. The CDR3 bases are TGTGCCAGCAACCCTCTCGTACAAGGTTCCTACAATGAGCAGTTCTTC. As protein: CASNPLVQGSYNEQFF.

This clonotype was counted many times. V and J are TRBV7-9 and TRBJ1-3, with 8 positions matching TRBD1. The CDR3 is 15 residues long. The germline V gene encodes CDR1 SEHNR and CDR2 FQNEAQ (reference sequence). V lost 7 bases to trimming and J lost 2 bases; unmatched junction nucleotides: 7. This CDR3 reads CASNPRQGTGNTIYF. In nucleotides, the CDR3 is TGTGCCAGCAACCCCAGACAGGGGACTGGAAACACCATATATTTT.

The V and J genes are TRBV12-3 or TRBV12-4 and TRBJ2-1, with TRBD2 matching 12 bases. The V gene end was trimmed by 2 bases and the J gene end by 6 bases; junction bases not matched to a gene: 2. CDR3 length: 15 residues. CDR3 region: CASSLSSGRVNEQFF. CDR3 nucleotides: TGTGCCAGCAGTTTATCTAGCGGGAGGGTCAATGAGCAGTTCTTC.

In the case of this clonotype: This clone may be a read error of a much larger clone one base away. No conserved phenylalanine or tryptophan ends this CDR3, so it is likely a read error. The chain couples TRBV29-1 to TRBJ2-7; D remains unclear. The CDR3 length is 9 residues. Trimming stripped 8 bases from V and 5 bases from J, with 7 bases between. CDR1 and CDR2 (germline): SQVTM, ANQGSEA. This CDR3 reads CSLPHEQYI. The CDR3 nucleotides are TGCAGCCTCCCCCACGAGCAGTACATC.

This clonotype came up a few times. The chain couples TRBV11-1 to TRBJ2-1, with 11 bases fitting TRBD2. The germline V gene encodes CDR1 SGHAT and CDR2 FQDESV (reference sequence). V shed 5 bases and J 4 bases; nucleotides not matched to a gene: 4. The CDR3 spans 15 residues. The CDR3 region has the DNA TGTGCCAGCAGCACACTAGCGGGGGAATACAATGAGCAGTTCTTC. This gives the protein CASSTLAGEYNEQFF. The full variable domain, completed using reference TRBV11-1 and TRBJ2-1, is EAEVAQSPRYKITEKSQAVAFWCDPISGHATLYWYRQILGQGPELLVQFQDESVVDDSQLPKDRFSAERLKGVDSTLKIQPAELGDSAMYLCASSTLAGEYNEQFFGPGTRLTVL.

The rearrangement links TRBV27 to TRBJ2-7, with D uncertain. Germline V lookup: CDR1 MNHEY, CDR2 SMNVEV (reference sequence). V lost 5 bases and J lost 5, with 7 bases in between. The CDR3 has 11 amino acids. CDR3: CASSTLNEQYF. The CDR3 nucleotides are TGTGCCAGCAGTACGCTTAACGAGCAGTACTTC.

V gene TRBV12-5 combines with J gene TRBJ1-5; D might be TRBD1 (5 bases). The CDR3 has 13 residues. Germline V CDR1 and CDR2: LGHNT, FRNRAP. Trimming took off 0 bases at V and 6 bases at J, with 6 bases between the two ends. CDR3 protein: CASGLVGGQPQHF. The CDR3 coding sequence is TGTGCTAGTGGTTTGGTCGGGGGTCAGCCCCAGCATTTT.

This chain connects TRBV7-8 to TRBJ2-1; 10 bases are shared with TRBD2. This CDR3 is built from 17 residues. V was pared by 4 bases and J by 1 base, with 7 bases of the junction left unmatched. Looked up from germline, CDR1 is SGHVS and CDR2 is FQNEAQ. CDR3 sequence (DNA): TGTGCCAGCAGCTCGTCCTTAGCGGGAGGATCCTACAATGAGCAGTTCTTC. It codes for CASSSSLAGGSYNEQFF.

The chain recombines TRBV7-3 with TRBJ2-2, with D perhaps matching TRBD1 (5 bases). V was pared by 4 bases and J by 2 bases, with 8 bases between. The CDR3 is made up of 14 amino acids. Germline V gives CDR1 SGHTA, CDR2 FQGTGA. The CDR3 loop reads CASSWGTNTGELFF. As DNA, the CDR3 is TGTGCCAGCAGCTGGGGCACTAACACCGGGGAGCTGTTTTTT.

The chain is built from TRBV15 and TRBJ1-6; D is uncertain. Germline V gene sequence: CDR1 LNHNV, CDR2 YYDKDF (reference sequence). The CDR3 runs 16 residues. With 1 base removed from V and 6 bases from J, the gap between germline ends came to 13 bases. CDR3 nucleotides: TGTGCCACCAGCAGAGGTACGACGGTCGTTAATTCACCCCTCCACTTT. The encoded protein is CATSRGTTVVNSPLHF.

The chain links TRBV6-6 to TRBJ2-7; D tentatively fits TRBD1 or TRBD2 (5 bases each). V was cut by 6 bases and J by 8 bases, with 20 bases left in between. Germline V CDR1 and CDR2: MNHNY, SVGAGI (reference sequence). The CDR3 length is 14 residues. The CDR3 DNA follows: TGTGCCAGCAGCCCCGGGGCAGCGTATGGCAAGCAGTACGTC. This gives the protein CASSPGAAYGKQYV.

The table lists this clonotype with a few counts. The germline gene is not matched at one end of the junction; a read error may be the cause. The rearrangement uses TRBV7-2 and TRBJ2-4; 9 positions agree with TRBD2. Germline V gene lookup returns CDR1 SGHTA and CDR2 FQGNSA. The CDR3 has 14 residues. CDR3 sequence (DNA): TGTGCCAGCAGCCCGGCGACTAGCGGTCTAGCATCGCACTTC. Protein: CASSPATSGLASHF.

This clonotype has a handful of counts. CDR3 amino acids: CASSLTGTSGEQYF. Here the CDR3 DNA reads TGCGCCAGCAGCTTAACCGGGACTAGCGGAGAGCAGTACTTC. V is TRBV5-1 and J is TRBJ2-7, with 11 nucleotides matching TRBD2. Germline V gene lookup returns CDR1 SGHRS and CDR2 YFSETQ. The CDR3 loop spans 14 amino acids. The V gene end was trimmed by 2 bases and the J gene end by 7 bases; junction bases not matched to a gene: 5.